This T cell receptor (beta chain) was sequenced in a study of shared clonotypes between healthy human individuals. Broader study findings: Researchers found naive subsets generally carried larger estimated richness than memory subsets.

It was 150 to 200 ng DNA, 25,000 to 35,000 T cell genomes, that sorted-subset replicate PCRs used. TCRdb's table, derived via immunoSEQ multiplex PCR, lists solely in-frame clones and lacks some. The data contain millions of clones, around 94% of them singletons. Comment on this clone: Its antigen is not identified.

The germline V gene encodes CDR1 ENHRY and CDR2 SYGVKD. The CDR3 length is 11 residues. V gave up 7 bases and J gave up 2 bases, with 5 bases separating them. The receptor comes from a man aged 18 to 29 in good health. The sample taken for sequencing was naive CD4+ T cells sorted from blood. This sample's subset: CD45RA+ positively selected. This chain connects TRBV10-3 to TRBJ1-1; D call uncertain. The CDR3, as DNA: TGTGCCATCATTCTAAACACTGAAGCTTTCTTT. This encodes CAIILNTEAFF.